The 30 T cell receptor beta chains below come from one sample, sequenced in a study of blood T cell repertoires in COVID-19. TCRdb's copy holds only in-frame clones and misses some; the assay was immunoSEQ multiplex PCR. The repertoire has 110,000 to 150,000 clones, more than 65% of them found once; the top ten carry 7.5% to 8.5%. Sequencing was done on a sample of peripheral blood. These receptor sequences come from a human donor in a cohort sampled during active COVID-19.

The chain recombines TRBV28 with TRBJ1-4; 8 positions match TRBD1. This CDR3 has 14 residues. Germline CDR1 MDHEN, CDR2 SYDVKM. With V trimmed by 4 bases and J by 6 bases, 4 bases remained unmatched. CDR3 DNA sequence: TGTGCCAGCAGTTGGACAGGGTCGGATGAAAAACTGTTTTTT. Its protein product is CASSWTGSDEKLFF.

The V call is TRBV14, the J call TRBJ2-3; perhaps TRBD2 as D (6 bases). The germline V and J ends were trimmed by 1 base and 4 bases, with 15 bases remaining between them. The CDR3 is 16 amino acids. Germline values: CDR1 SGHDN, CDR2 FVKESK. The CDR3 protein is CASSQVGGRSSDTQYF. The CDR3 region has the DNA TGTGCCAGCAGCCAAGTGGGAGGACGGAGTTCAGATACGCAGTATTTT.

The CDR3 nucleotides read TGTGCCAGCAGCAGTATGACACTGAACACTGAAGCTTTCTTT. This sequence encodes CASSSMTLNTEAFF. The V call is TRBV3-1 (or the pseudogene TRBV3-2), the J call TRBJ1-1, with D hard to call. V was clipped by 5 bases and J by 0 bases, with 10 bases between them. The CDR3 has 14 residues. Germline V lookup: CDR1 LGHDT, CDR2 YNNKEL (reference sequence).

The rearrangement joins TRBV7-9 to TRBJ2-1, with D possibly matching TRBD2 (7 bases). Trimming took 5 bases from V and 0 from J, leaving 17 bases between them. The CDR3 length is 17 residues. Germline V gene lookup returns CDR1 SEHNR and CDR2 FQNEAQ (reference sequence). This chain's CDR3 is CASSPRGGGASYNEQFF. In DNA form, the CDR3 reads TGTGCCAGCAGCCCGCGGGGTGGGGGGGCCTCCTACAATGAGCAGTTCTTC.

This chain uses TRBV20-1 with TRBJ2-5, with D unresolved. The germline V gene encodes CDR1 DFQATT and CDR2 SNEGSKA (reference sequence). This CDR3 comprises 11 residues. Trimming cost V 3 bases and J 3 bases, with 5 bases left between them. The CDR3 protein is CSASVEETQYF. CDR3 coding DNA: TGCAGTGCTAGCGTTGAAGAGACCCAGTACTTC.

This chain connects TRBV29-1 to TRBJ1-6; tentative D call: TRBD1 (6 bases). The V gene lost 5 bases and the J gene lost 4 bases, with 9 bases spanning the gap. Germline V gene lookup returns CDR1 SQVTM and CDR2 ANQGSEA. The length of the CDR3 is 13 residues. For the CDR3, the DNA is TGCAGCGTTTCAACAGGGTATAATTCACCCCTCCACTTT. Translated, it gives CSVSTGYNSPLHF.

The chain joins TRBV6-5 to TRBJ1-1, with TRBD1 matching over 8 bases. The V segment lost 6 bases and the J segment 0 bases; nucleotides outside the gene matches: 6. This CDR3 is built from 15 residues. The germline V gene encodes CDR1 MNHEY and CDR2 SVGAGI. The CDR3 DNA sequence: TGTGCCAGCAGACTTGGACAGGGACTGAACACTGAAGCTTTCTTT. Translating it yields CASRLGQGLNTEAFF.

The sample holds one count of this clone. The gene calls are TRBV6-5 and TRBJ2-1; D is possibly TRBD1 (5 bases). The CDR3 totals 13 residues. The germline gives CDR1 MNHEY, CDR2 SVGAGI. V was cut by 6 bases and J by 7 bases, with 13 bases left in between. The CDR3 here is CASSQAKGNEQFF. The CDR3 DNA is TGTGCCAGCAGCCAAGCTAAGGGGAATGAGCAGTTCTTC.

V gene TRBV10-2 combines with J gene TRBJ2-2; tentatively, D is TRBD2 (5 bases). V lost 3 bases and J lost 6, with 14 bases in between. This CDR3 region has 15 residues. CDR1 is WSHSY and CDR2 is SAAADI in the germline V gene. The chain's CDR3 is CASSDSTDGAGELFF. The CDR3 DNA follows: TGCGCCAGCAGTGACTCTACAGACGGGGCCGGGGAGCTGTTTTTT.

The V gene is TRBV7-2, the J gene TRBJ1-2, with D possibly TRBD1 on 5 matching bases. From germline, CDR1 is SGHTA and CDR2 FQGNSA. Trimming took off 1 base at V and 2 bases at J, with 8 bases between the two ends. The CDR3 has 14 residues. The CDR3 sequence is CASSLDTGNYGYTF. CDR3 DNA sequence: TGTGCCAGCAGCTTAGACACAGGCAACTATGGCTACACCTTC.

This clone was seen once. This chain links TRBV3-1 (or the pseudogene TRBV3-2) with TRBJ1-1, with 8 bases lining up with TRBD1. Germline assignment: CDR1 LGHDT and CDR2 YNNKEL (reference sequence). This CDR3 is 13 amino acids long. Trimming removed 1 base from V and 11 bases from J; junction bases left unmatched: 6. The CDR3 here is CASSQVSDRVAFF. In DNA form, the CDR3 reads TGTGCCAGCAGCCAAGTTTCGGACAGGGTTGCTTTCTTT.

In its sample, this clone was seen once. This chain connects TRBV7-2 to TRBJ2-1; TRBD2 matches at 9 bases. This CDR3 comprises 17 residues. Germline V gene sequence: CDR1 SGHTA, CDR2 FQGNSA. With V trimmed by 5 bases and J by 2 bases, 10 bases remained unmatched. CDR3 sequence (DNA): TGTGCCAGCAGCACACCCATTAGCGGGGGACCCTACAATGAGCAGTTCTTC. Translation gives CASSTPISGGPYNEQFF.

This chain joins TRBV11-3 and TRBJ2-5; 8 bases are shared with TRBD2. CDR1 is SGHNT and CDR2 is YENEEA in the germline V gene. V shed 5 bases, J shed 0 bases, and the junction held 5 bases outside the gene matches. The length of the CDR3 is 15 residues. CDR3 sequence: CASSPGGGYQETQYF. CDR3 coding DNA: TGTGCCAGCAGCCCCGGCGGGGGGTACCAAGAGACCCAGTACTTC.

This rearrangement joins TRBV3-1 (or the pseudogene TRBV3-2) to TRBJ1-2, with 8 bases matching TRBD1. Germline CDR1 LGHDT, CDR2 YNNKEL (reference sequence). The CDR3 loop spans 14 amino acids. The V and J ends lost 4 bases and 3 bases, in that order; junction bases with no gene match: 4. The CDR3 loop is CASSPRTGHYGYTF. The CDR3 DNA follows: TGTGCCAGCAGCCCCCGGACAGGGCACTATGGCTACACCTTC.

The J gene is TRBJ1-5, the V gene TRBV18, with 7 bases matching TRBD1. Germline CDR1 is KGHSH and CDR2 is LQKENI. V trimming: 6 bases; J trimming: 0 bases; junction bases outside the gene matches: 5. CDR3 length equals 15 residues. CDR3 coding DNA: TGTGCCAGCTCCCGGACAGGAGATAGCAATCAGCCCCAGCATTTT. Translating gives CASSRTGDSNQPQHF.

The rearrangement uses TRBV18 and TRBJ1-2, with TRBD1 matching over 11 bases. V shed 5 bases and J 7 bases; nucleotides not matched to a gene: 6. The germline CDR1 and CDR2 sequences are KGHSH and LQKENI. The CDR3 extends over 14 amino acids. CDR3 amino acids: CASSLGQGAGGYTF. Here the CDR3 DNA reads TGTGCCAGCTCATTAGGACAGGGGGCCGGTGGCTACACCTTC.

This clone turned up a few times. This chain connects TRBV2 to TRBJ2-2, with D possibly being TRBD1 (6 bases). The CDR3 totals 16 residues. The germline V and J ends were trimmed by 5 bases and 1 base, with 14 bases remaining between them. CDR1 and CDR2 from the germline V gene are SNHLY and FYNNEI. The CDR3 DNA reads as TGTGCCAGCAGTCTTCGGACAGTACTGAACACCGGGGAGCTGTTTTTT. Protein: CASSLRTVLNTGELFF.

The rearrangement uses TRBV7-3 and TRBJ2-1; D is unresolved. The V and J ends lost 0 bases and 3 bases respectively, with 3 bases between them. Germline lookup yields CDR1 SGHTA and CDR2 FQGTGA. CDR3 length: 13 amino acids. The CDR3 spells CASSLTNYNEQFF. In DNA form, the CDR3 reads TGTGCCAGCAGCTTAACTAACTACAATGAGCAGTTCTTC.

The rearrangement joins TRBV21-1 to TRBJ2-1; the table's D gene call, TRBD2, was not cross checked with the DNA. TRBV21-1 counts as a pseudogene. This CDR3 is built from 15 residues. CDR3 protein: CASSNVTSVWNEQFF. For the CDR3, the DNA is TGTGCCAGCAGCAATGTAACTAGCGTTTGGAATGAGCAGTTCTTC.

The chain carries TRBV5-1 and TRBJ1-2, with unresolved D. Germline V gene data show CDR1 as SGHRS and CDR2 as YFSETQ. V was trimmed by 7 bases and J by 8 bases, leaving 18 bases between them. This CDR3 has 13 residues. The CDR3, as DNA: TGCGCCAGCGGGCCTAAAAGTGGTCAGGGCTACACCTTC. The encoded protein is CASGPKSGQGYTF.

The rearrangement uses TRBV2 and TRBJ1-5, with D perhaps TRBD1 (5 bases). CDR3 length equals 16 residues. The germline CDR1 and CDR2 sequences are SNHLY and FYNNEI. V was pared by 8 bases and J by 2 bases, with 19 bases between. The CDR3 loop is CASSSTGFSGNQPQHF. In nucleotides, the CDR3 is TGTGCCAGCTCCTCTACAGGTTTCTCGGGCAATCAGCCCCAGCATTTT.

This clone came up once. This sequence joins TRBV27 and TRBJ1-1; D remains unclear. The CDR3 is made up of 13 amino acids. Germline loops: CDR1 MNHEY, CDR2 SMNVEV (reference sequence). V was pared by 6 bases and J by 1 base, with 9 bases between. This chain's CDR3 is CASSRERNTEAFF. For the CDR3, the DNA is TGTGCCAGCAGCCGAGAACGGAACACTGAAGCTTTCTTT.

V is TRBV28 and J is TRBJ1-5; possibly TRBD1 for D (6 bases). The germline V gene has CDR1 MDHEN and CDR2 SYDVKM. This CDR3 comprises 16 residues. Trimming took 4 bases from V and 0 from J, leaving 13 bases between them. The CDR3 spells CASSSGDIFSNQPQHF. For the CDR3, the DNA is TGTGCCAGCAGTTCCGGGGACATTTTTAGCAATCAGCCCCAGCATTTT.

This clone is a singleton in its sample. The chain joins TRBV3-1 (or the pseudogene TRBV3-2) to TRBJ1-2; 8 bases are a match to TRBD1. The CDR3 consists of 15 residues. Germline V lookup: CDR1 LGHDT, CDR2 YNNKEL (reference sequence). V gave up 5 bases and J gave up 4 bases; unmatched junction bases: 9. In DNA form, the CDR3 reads TGTGCCAGCAGCAACACAGGGGGAGGGTCCTATGGCTACACCTTC. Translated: CASSNTGGGSYGYTF.

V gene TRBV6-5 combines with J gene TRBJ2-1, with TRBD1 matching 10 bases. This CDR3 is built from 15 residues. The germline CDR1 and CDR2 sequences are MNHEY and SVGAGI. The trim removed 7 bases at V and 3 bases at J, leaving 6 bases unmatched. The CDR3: CASTRDRGFYNEQFF. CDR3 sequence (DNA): TGTGCCAGCACCCGGGACAGGGGATTCTACAATGAGCAGTTCTTC.

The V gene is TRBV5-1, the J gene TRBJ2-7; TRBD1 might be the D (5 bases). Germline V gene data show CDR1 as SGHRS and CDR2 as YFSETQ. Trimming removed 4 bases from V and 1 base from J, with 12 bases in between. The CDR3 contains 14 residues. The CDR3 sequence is CASSNQAGSYEQYF. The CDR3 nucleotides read TGCGCCAGCAGCAACCAAGCAGGGTCCTACGAGCAGTACTTC. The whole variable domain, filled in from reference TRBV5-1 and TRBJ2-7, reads KAGVTQTPRYLIKTRGQQVTLSCSPISGHRSVSWYQQTPGQGLQFLFEYFSETQRNKGNFPGRFSGRQFSNSRSEMNVSTLELGDSALYLCASSNQAGSYEQYFGPGTRLTVT.

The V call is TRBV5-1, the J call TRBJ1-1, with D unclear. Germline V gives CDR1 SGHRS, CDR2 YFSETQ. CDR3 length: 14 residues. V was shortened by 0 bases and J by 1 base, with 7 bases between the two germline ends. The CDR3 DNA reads TGCGCCAGCAGCTTGGCACAGCCGAACACTGAAGCTTTCTTT. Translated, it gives CASSLAQPNTEAFF.

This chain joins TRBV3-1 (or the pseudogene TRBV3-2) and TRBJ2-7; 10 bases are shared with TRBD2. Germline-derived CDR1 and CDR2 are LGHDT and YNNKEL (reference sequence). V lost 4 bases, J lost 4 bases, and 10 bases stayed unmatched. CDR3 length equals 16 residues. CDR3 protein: CASSRGASGGAYEQYF. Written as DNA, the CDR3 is TGTGCCAGCAGCCGCGGGGCTAGCGGGGGTGCTTACGAGCAGTACTTC.

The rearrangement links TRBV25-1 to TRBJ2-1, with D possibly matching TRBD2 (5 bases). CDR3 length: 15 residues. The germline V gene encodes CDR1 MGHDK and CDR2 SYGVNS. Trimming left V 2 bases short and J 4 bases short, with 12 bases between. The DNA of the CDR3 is TGTGCCAGCAGTGAAATCGGGGTAGGGTACAATGAGCAGTTCTTC. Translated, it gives CASSEIGVGYNEQFF.

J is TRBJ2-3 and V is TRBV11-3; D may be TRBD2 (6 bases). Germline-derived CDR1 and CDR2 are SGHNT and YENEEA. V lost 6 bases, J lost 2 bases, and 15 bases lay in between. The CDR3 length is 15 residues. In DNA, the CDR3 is TGTGCCAGCAGTCTTTCGGGGGAACACACAGATACGCAGTATTTT. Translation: CASSLSGEHTDTQYF. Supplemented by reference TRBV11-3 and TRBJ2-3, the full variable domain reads EAGVVQSPRYKIIEKKQPVAFWCNPISGHNTLYWYLQNLGQGPELLIRYENEEAVDDSQLPKDRFSAERLKGVDSTLKIQPAELGDSAVYLCASSLSGEHTDTQYFGPGTRLTVL.